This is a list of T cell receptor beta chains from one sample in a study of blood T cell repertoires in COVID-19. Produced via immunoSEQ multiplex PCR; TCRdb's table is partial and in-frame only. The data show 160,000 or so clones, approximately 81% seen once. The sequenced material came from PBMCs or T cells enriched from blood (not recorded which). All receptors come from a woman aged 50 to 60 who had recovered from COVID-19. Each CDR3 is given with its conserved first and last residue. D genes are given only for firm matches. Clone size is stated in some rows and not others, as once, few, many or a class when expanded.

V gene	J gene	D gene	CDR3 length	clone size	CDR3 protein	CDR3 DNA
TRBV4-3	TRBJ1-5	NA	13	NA	CASSQDEGSPQHF	TGCGCCAGCAGCCAAGATGAGGGTTCGCCCCAGCATTTT
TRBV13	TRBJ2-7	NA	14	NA	CASSLGQNSYEQYF	TGTGCCAGCAGCCTCGGACAGAACTCCTACGAGCAGTACTTC
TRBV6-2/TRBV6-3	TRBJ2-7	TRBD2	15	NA	CASSARTSGYYEQYF	TGTGCCAGCAGTGCCCGGACTAGCGGGTACTACGAGCAGTACTTC
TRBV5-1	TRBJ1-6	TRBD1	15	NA	CASSGGQGVYSPLHF	TGCGCCAGCAGCGGGGGACAGGGGGTTTATTCACCCCTCCACTTT
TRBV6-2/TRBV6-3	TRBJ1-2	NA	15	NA	CASSNRVLRQYGYTF	TGTGCCAGCAGTAACAGGGTATTGCGGCAGTATGGCTACACCTTC
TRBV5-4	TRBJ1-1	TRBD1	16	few	CASRMTGGRVNTEAFF	TGTGCCAGCAGGATGACAGGGGGCAGGGTAAACACTGAAGCTTTCTTT
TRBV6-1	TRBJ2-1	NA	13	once	CASSETPVNEQFF	TGTGCCAGCAGTGAAACCCCAGTGAATGAGCAGTTCTTC
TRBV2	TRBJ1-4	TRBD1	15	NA	CASKRTGGGYEKLFF	TGTGCCAGCAAGCGAACAGGGGGAGGGTATGAAAAACTGTTTTTT
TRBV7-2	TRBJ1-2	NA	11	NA	CASGQLYGYTF	TGTGCCAGCGGACAGCTCTATGGCTACACCTTC
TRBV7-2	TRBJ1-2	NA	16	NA	CASSLLAGPGAYGYTF	TGTGCCAGCAGCTTACTCGCAGGTCCAGGGGCCTATGGCTACACCTTC
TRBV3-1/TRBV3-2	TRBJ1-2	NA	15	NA	CASSQMGARGYGYTF	TGTGCCAGCAGCCAAATGGGGGCTAGGGGCTATGGCTACACCTTC
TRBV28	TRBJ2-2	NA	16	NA	CASSSPGSANTGELFF	TGTGCCAGCAGTTCGCCGGGATCTGCGAACACCGGGGAGCTGTTTTTT
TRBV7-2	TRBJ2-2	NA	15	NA	CASNLRQTYTGELFF	TGTGCCAGCAACTTAAGACAGACATACACCGGGGAGCTGTTTTTT
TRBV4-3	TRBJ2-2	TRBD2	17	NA	CASSPKFGLVGIGELFF	TGCGCCAGCAGCCCAAAGTTCGGACTAGTAGGTATCGGGGAGCTGTTTTTT
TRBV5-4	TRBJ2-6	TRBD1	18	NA	CASSTRTGGESGANVLTF	TGTGCCAGCAGCACCCGGACAGGGGGCGAGTCTGGGGCCAACGTCCTGACTTTC
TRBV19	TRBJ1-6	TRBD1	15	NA	CASSFAQGGNSPLHF	TGTGCCAGTAGTTTCGCCCAGGGGGGAAATTCACCCCTCCACTTT
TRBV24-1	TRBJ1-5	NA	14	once	CATSEGDLYQPQHF	TGTGCCACCAGTGAAGGAGACCTATATCAGCCCCAGCATTTT
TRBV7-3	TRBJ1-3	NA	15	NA	CASSLGGTSGNTIYF	TGTGCCAGCAGCTTAGGTGGGACATCTGGAAACACCATATATTTT
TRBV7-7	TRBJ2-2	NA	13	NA	CASSPQIHGELFF	TGTGCTAGCTCCCCCCAAATTCACGGGGAGCTGTTTTTT
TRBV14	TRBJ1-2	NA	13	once	CASSYAGNYGYTF	TGTGCCAGCAGCTACGCAGGGAACTATGGCTACACCTTC
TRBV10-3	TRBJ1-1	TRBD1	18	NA	CAISESRGTGRVDTEAFF	TGTGCCATCAGTGAGTCGAGGGGGACAGGGAGGGTCGACACTGAAGCTTTCTTT
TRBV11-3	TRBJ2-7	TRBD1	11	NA	CASGTGYEQYF	TGTGCCAGCGGGACAGGGTACGAGCAGTACTTC
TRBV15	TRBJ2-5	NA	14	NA	CATSRAGERETQYF	TGTGCCACCAGCAGAGCAGGGGAACGGGAGACCCAGTACTTC
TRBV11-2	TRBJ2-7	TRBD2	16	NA	CASSLLGASGSGEQYF	TGTGCCAGCAGCCTACTAGGGGCGAGCGGGAGCGGCGAGCAGTACTTC
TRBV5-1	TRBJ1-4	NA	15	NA	CASSLGGTTNEKLFF	TGCGCCAGCAGCTTGGGCGGGACAACTAATGAAAAACTGTTTTTT
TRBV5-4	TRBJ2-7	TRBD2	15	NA	CASSLSSGVSYEQYF	TGTGCCAGCAGCTTGTCTAGCGGGGTATCCTACGAGCAGTACTTC
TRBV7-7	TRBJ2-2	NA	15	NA	CASSFVQGVTGELFF	TGTGCTAGCAGCTTCGTACAGGGAGTCACCGGGGAGCTGTTTTTT
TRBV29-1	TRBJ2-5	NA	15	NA	CSVVGTTVPEETQYF	TGCAGCGTTGTGGGGACAACGGTCCCCGAAGAGACCCAGTACTTC
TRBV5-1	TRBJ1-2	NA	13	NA	CASSLTANYGYTF	TGCGCCAGCAGCCTGACAGCTAACTATGGCTACACCTTC
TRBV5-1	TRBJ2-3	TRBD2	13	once	CASELGGRDTQYF	TGCGCCAGCGAGTTGGGGGGGAGAGATACGCAGTATTTT
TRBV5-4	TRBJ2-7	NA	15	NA	CASSPRGRGGYEQYF	TGTGCCAGCAGCCCCAGGGGTAGGGGGGGCTACGAGCAGTACTTC
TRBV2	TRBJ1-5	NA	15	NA	CASSEELVLSGPQHF	TGTGCCAGCAGTGAAGAGTTAGTCCTTAGTGGGCCCCAGCATTTT
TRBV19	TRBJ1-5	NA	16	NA	CASSIGEGRSNQPQHF	TGTGCCAGTAGTATAGGCGAGGGGAGGAGCAATCAGCCCCAGCATTTT